The 27 T cell receptor beta chains given below trace back to one sample, sequenced in a study of T cell responses to AZD1222 COVID-19 vaccine. Some clones are missing from TCRdb's copy, which holds only in-frame ones; the method was immunoSEQ multiplex PCR. The sample holds 100,000 or so clones, around nine tenths seen once. This sample comprised peripheral blood, obtained on day 0 of AZD1222 vaccination. The source of these receptors is an adult in good health.

This chain links TRBV5-1 with TRBJ1-6; D gene unclear. Germline values: CDR1 SGHRS, CDR2 YFSETQ. Trimming took off 4 bases at V and 7 bases at J, with 15 bases between the two ends. The CDR3 is 15 amino acids. CDR3 sequence: CASSPGWGENSPLHF. The CDR3, as DNA: TGCGCCAGCAGCCCAGGTTGGGGAGAGAATTCACCCCTCCACTTT.

CDR3 nucleotides: TGTGCCAGCAGCCCGGGAGGCGTCAACTATGGCTACACCTTC. Protein product: CASSPGGVNYGYTF. This chain joins TRBV3-1 (or the pseudogene TRBV3-2) and TRBJ1-2, with no clear D. This CDR3 is built from 14 residues. Trimming stripped 4 bases from V and 2 bases from J, with 11 bases between. CDR1 LGHDT and CDR2 YNNKEL come from the germline V gene (reference sequence).

This clone was detected once. The chain combines TRBV25-1 with TRBJ2-1, with 8 nucleotides matching TRBD2. Germline CDR1 MGHDK, CDR2 SYGVNS. CDR3 length: 14 residues. Trimming took 5 bases from V and 10 from J; bases not matched to a gene: 10. DNA of the CDR3: TGTGCCAGCAGTCCAGCGGGGGATTTTGGAGAGCAGTTCTTC. Translating gives CASSPAGDFGEQFF.

The chain links TRBV6-2 or TRBV6-3 to TRBJ1-6, with TRBD1 matching over 9 bases. Germline CDR1 is MNHEY and CDR2 is SVGEGT. The CDR3 runs to 15 residues. V lost 2 bases and J lost 9; bases outside the gene matches: 5. CDR3 bases: TGTGCCAGCAGTTACCTGGGACAGGGCCTTTCACCCCTCCACTTT. As protein: CASSYLGQGLSPLHF.

This rearrangement joins TRBV28 to TRBJ2-7; 10 bases fit TRBD1. From germline, CDR1 is MDHEN and CDR2 SYDVKM. The CDR3 loop spans 15 amino acids. The ends lost 10 bases at V and 1 base at J; junction bases unmatched: 10. The CDR3 loop reads CATFGRDRGSYEQYF. CDR3 bases: TGTGCCACCTTCGGCCGGGACAGGGGATCCTACGAGCAGTACTTC.

V gene TRBV6-2 or TRBV6-3 combines with J gene TRBJ1-5; D not resolved. V was clipped by 0 bases and J by 3 bases, with 9 bases between them. CDR1 and CDR2 (germline): MNHEY, SVGEGT. The CDR3 extends over 15 amino acids. This CDR3 is CASSYSNSFNQPQHF. CDR3 bases: TGTGCCAGCAGTTACTCGAACAGCTTCAATCAGCCCCAGCATTTT.

The V and J genes are TRBV5-4 and TRBJ2-7; D is undetermined. The germline V and J ends were trimmed by 3 bases and 2 bases, with 3 bases remaining between them. Per germline, CDR1 SGHNT and CDR2 YYREEE (reference sequence). CDR3 length: 11 amino acids. For the CDR3, the DNA is TGTGCCAGCAGCTCCCCCTACGAGCAGTACTTC. Protein: CASSSPYEQYF. The full variable domain, with the rest looked up from reference TRBV5-4 and TRBJ2-7, is ETGVTQSPTHLIKTRGQQVTLRCSSQSGHNTVSWYQQALGQGPQFIFQYYREEENGRGNFPPRFSGLQFPNYSSELNVNALELDDSALYLCASSSPYEQYFGPGTRLTVT.

This clone is deemed medium-sized. This rearrangement joins TRBV2 to TRBJ2-6; the match to TRBD1 covers 8 bases. Germline values: CDR1 SNHLY, CDR2 FYNNEI. V lost 11 bases and J lost 0; bases outside the gene matches: 6. This CDR3 region has 15 residues. The CDR3 DNA reads TGTGCCTGGGACAGGCGACCCTCTGGGGCCAACGTCCTGACTTTC. This translates into CAWDRRPSGANVLTF.

The chain joins TRBV6-4 to TRBJ1-4, with D uncertain. Germline V CDR1 and CDR2: MRHNA, SNTAGT. The ends were cut back, 2 bases at V and 5 bases at J, with 12 bases in the middle. CDR3 length: 15 residues. CDR3 in amino acids: CASSDPRLPNEKLFF. CDR3 nucleotides: TGTGCCAGCAGTGACCCTCGGTTACCAAATGAAAAACTGTTTTTT.

The genes are TRBV7-8 and TRBJ1-3; a possible D gene is TRBD1 (5 bases). CDR1 and CDR2 from the germline V gene are SGHVS and FQNEAQ. CDR3 length equals 16 residues. Deletions cut 3 bases from V and 4 bases from J, with 16 bases between. The DNA of the CDR3 is TGTGCCAGCAGCTTTTTAGGGTGGGGCCGCGGAAACACCATATATTTT. It encodes CASSFLGWGRGNTIYF.

V usage is TRBV28 and J usage is TRBJ2-7; 7 nucleotides align to TRBD1. There are 14 residues in the CDR3. With 8 bases clipped from V and 3 bases from J, the junction kept 10 bases outside the gene matches. Germline CDR1 reads MDHEN; CDR2 reads SYDVKM. The CDR3 DNA reads TGTGCCAGCCGCCGGGACAGTAGGCTCTACGAGCAGTACTTC. Translation gives CASRRDSRLYEQYF.

A single count supports this clone. J is TRBJ2-2 and V is TRBV11-2; a possible D gene is TRBD2 (5 bases). There are 14 residues in the CDR3. V lost 4 bases, J lost 8 bases, and 14 bases lay in between. Germline V gives CDR1 SGHAT, CDR2 FQNNGV. The CDR3 loop is CASSSGSTGGELFF. The CDR3 nucleotides read TGTGCCAGCAGCTCGGGGTCCACTGGGGGGGAGCTGTTTTTT.

This chain joins TRBV7-3 and TRBJ1-6; 7 positions agree with TRBD1. Trimming took 4 bases from V and 5 from J; bases not matched to a gene: 2. Germline loops: CDR1 SGHTA, CDR2 FQGTGA. The CDR3 runs to 14 residues. CDR3 residues: CASSSGQNNSPLHF. The DNA for the CDR3 is TGTGCCAGCAGCTCGGGACAGAATAATTCACCCCTCCACTTT.

V gene TRBV6-5 combines with J gene TRBJ1-3; D may be TRBD1 (5 bases). CDR1 MNHEY and CDR2 SVGAGI come from the germline V gene. The CDR3 runs 16 residues. Trimming removed 2 bases at V and 2 bases at J, with 13 bases between. CDR3 nucleotides: TGTGCCAGCAGTTACGGCCCCCCAGGGCCTGGAAACACCATATATTTT. Translation: CASSYGPPGPGNTIYF.

V is TRBV5-1 and J is TRBJ1-2; 8 bases agree with TRBD1. The CDR3 totals 14 residues. Germline lookup yields CDR1 SGHRS and CDR2 YFSETQ. With V trimmed by 0 bases and J by 6 bases, 4 bases remained unmatched. The chain's CDR3 is CASSLATGGNGYTF. In nucleotides, the CDR3 is TGCGCCAGCAGCTTGGCCACAGGGGGTAATGGCTACACCTTC.

The CDR3 DNA sequence: TGTGCCAGCAGCCAAGGAGAGACCCAGTACTTC. It encodes CASSQGETQYF. The V call is TRBV3-1 (or the pseudogene TRBV3-2), the J call TRBJ2-5, with unresolved D. Trimming left V 1 base short and J 4 bases short, with 1 base between. The CDR3 spans 11 residues. Germline assignment: CDR1 LGHDT and CDR2 YNNKEL (reference sequence).

The rearrangement links TRBV29-1 to TRBJ1-2; D is perhaps TRBD1 (5 bases). The CDR3 is 13 residues long. V was clipped by 7 bases and J by 5 bases, with 17 bases between them. Germline assignment: CDR1 SQVTM and CDR2 ANQGSEA. The CDR3 nucleotides read TGCAGCGCTAGGCCCGGGACCTCATATGGCTACACCTTC. Translating gives CSARPGTSYGYTF.

The rearrangement uses TRBV5-4 and TRBJ1-2; no clear D. The CDR3 sequence is 15 residues long. Germline V gene sequence: CDR1 SGHNT, CDR2 YYREEE (reference sequence). Trimming left V 4 bases short and J 6 bases short, with 19 bases between. The DNA of the CDR3 is TGTGCCAGCAGCGCCGCGACTGTTAGAGGAAATGGCTACACCTTC. Protein product: CASSAATVRGNGYTF.

The chain's CDR3 is CASSPDGTYEQYF. The CDR3, as DNA: TGTGCCAGCAGCCCGGACGGGACCTACGAGCAGTACTTC. The rearrangement uses TRBV5-8 and TRBJ2-7, with D maybe TRBD2 (5 bases). V gave up 4 bases and J gave up 2 bases, with 10 bases separating them. This CDR3 has 13 amino acids. Germline-derived CDR1 and CDR2 are SGHTS and YDEGEE.

This chain uses TRBV19 with TRBJ2-3, with D perhaps being TRBD1 or TRBD2 (5 bases each). V was cut by 5 bases and J by 6 bases, with 12 bases left in between. The CDR3 extends over 13 amino acids. Germline V gene lookup returns CDR1 LNHDA and CDR2 SQIVND (reference sequence). CDR3 bases: TGTGCCAGTAGTCTTAACCGGGACGATACGCAGTATTTT. Encoded protein: CASSLNRDDTQYF.

This rearrangement joins TRBV15 to TRBJ1-4; D call uncertain. Between the trimmed V and J ends, which lost 2 bases and 2 bases, there was a span of 18 bases. Germline V gene lookup returns CDR1 LNHNV and CDR2 YYDKDF (reference sequence). The CDR3 contains 18 residues. This CDR3 reads CATSRLPPQLATNEKLFF. CDR3 sequence (DNA): TGTGCCACCAGCAGACTCCCACCCCAGTTGGCCACTAATGAAAAACTGTTTTTT.

This clone was detected only once. The chain links TRBV10-3 to TRBJ1-4, with D possibly being TRBD1 (5 bases). The CDR3 runs 14 residues. The germline gives CDR1 ENHRY, CDR2 SYGVKD. Trimming left V 8 bases short and J 5 bases short, with 15 bases between. This CDR3 is CAIGSQRGNEKLFF. The DNA for the CDR3 is TGTGCCATCGGTAGCCAACGGGGGAATGAAAAACTGTTTTTT.

The chain has TRBV6-1 and TRBJ1-5, with D unclear. V gave up 2 bases and J gave up 3 bases, with 8 bases separating them. CDR1 MNHNS and CDR2 SASEGT come from the germline V gene. The CDR3 loop spans 14 amino acids. This CDR3 reads CASSESLNNQPQHF. The CDR3 nucleotides are TGTGCCAGCAGTGAAAGCCTGAACAATCAGCCCCAGCATTTT.

This clone was counted a single time. The V and J genes are TRBV6-2 or TRBV6-3 and TRBJ1-2; D gene ambiguous. V was trimmed by 2 bases and J by 2 bases, leaving 9 bases between them. In germline, CDR1 is MNHEY, CDR2 SVGEGT. The CDR3 sequence is 14 residues long. CDR3 sequence reads: CASSYVRRNYGYTF. The CDR3 nucleotides read TGTGCCAGCAGTTACGTTAGGAGGAACTATGGCTACACCTTC.

V and J are TRBV6-5 and TRBJ2-3, with 12 bases lining up with TRBD2. The CDR3 loop spans 16 amino acids. Germline V gene sequence: CDR1 MNHEY, CDR2 SVGAGI. V gave up 2 bases and J gave up 7 bases; unmatched junction bases: 7. The CDR3 region has the DNA TGTGCCAGCAGTTACAGCCTAGCGGGGGGGGGAAATACGCAGTATTTT. Translating it yields CASSYSLAGGGNTQYF.

The chain combines TRBV7-3 with TRBJ2-7; no reliable D call. This CDR3 is 14 amino acids long. Trimming pared 4 bases from V and 0 bases from J, leaving 10 bases between. Germline CDR1 reads SGHTA; CDR2 reads FQGTGA. The CDR3 bases are TGTGCCAGCAGCTCCGGGCCGAGCTCCTACGAGCAGTACTTC. Translation gives CASSSGPSSYEQYF.

The chain uses TRBV21-1 and TRBJ1-5; the D segment call TRBD1 is taken from the table without a DNA check. TRBV21-1 is a pseudogene segment. The CDR3 covers 16 residues. CDR3 protein: CASSKGSGAREQPQHF. The CDR3 bases are TGTGCCAGCAGCAAAGGATCAGGGGCGAGGGAACAGCCCCAGCATTTT.